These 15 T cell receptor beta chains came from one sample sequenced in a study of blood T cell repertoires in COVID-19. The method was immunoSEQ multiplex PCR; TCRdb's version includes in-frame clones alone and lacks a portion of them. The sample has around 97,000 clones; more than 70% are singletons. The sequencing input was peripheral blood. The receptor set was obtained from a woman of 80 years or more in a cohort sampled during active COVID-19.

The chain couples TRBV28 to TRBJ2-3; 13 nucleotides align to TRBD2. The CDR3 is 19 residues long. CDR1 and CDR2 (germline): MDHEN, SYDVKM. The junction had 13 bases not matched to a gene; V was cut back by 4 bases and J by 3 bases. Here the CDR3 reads CASSSAGLAGVGLTDTQYF. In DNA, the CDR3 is TGTGCCAGCAGTTCCGCCGGACTAGCGGGAGTGGGTTTGACAGATACGCAGTATTTT.

CDR3 sequence: CASSYSKWAGDTEAFF. In DNA form, the CDR3 reads TGTGCCAGCAGTTACTCGAAGTGGGCAGGGGACACTGAAGCTTTCTTT. V usage is TRBV6-6 and J usage is TRBJ1-1; maybe TRBD1 (6 bases). Trimming pared 0 bases from V and 3 bases from J, leaving 14 bases between. The CDR3 spans 16 residues. Looked up from germline, CDR1 is MNHNY and CDR2 is SVGAGI (reference sequence).

In nucleotides, the CDR3 is TGTGCCAGCAGCCAAGATGACAGGGGGGCTGAAGCTTTCTTT. As protein: CASSQDDRGAEAFF. The chain has TRBV3-1 (or the pseudogene TRBV3-2) and TRBJ1-1; 9 positions agree with TRBD1. Per the germline V gene, CDR1 is LGHDT and CDR2 is YNNKEL (reference sequence). The J segment lost 6 bases and the V segment lost 0 bases, leaving 2 bases of the junction unmatched. The CDR3 is made up of 14 amino acids.

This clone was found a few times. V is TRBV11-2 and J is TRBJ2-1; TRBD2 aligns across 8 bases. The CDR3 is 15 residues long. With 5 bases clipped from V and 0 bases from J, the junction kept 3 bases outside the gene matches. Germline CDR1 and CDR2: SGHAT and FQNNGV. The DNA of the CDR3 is TGTGCCAGCAGCACCGGGACTAGCTCCTACAATGAGCAGTTCTTC. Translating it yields CASSTGTSSYNEQFF.

CDR3 coding DNA: TGTGCCAGCAGCCAAGGACTAGCCTACAATGAGCAGTTCTTC. Translated: CASSQGLAYNEQFF. The chain recombines TRBV4-2 with TRBJ2-1, with D possibly being TRBD2 (6 bases). V was clipped by 1 base and J by 2 bases, with 6 bases between them. Germline loops: CDR1 LGHNA, CDR2 YNFKEQ. The CDR3 totals 14 residues.

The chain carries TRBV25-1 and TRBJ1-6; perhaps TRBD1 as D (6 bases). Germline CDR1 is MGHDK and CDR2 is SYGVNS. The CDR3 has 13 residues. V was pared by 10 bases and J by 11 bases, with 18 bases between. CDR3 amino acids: CATTGSSGTPLHF. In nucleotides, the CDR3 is TGTGCCACAACAGGGTCCTCCGGGACACCCCTCCACTTT. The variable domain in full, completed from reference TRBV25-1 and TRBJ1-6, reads EADIYQTPRYLVIGTGKKITLECSQTMGHDKMYWYQQDPGMELHLIHYSYGVNSTEKGDLSSESTVSRIRTEHFPLTLESARPSHTSQYLCATTGSSGTPLHFGNGTRLTVT.

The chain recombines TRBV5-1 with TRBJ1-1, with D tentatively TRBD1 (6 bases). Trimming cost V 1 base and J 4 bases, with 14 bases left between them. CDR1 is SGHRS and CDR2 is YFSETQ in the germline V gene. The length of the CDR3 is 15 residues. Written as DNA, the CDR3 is TGCGCCAGCAGCTTGACAGGGAAGGAGGCCACTGAAGCTTTCTTT. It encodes CASSLTGKEATEAFF.

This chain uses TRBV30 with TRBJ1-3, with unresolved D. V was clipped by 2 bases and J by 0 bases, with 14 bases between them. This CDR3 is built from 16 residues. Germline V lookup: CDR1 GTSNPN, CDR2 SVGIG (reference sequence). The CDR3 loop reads CAWSFRGYGSGNTIYF. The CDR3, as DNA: TGTGCCTGGAGTTTCCGGGGATACGGCTCTGGAAACACCATATATTTT.

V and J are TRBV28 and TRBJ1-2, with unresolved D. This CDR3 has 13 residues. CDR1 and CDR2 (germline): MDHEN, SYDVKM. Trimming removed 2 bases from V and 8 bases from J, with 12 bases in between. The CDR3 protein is CASSLVWGDGYTF. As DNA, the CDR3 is TGTGCCAGCAGTTTAGTTTGGGGAGACGGCTACACCTTC.

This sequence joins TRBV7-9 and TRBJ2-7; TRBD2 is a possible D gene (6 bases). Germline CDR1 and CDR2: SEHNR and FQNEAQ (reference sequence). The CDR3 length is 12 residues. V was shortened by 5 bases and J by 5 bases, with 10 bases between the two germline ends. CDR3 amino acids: CASSPTRNEQYF. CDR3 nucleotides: TGTGCCAGCAGCCCGACTAGAAACGAGCAGTACTTC.

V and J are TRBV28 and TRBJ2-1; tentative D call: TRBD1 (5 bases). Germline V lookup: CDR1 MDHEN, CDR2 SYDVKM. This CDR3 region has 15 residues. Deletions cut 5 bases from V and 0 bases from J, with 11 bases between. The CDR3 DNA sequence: TGTGCCAGCAGTACTCCGACAGTCTCCTACAATGAGCAGTTCTTC. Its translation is CASSTPTVSYNEQFF. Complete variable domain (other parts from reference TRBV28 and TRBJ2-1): DVKVTQSSRYLVKRTGEKVFLECVQDMDHENMFWYRQDPGLGLRLIYFSYDVKMKEKGDIPEGYSVSREKKERFSLILESASTNQTSMYLCASSTPTVSYNEQFFGPGTRLTVL.

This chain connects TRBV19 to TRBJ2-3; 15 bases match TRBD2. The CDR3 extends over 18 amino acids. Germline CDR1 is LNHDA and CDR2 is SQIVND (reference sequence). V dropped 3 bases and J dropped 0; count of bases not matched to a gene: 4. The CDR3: CASSMGLAGGPSTDTQYF. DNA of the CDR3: TGTGCCAGTAGTATGGGACTAGCGGGGGGCCCTAGCACAGATACGCAGTATTTT.

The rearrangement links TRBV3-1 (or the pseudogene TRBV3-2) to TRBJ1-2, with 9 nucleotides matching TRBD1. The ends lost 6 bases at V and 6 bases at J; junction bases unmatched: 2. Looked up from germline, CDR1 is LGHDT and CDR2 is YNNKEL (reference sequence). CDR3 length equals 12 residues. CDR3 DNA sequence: TGTGCCAGCAGTAGGACAGGGGATGGCTACACCTTC. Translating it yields CASSRTGDGYTF.

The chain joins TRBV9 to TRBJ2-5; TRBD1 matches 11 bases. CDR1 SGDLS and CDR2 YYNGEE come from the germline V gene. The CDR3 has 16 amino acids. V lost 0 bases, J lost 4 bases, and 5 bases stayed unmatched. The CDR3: CASSVGGTGGIETQYF. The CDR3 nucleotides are TGTGCCAGCAGCGTAGGCGGGACAGGGGGAATAGAGACCCAGTACTTC.

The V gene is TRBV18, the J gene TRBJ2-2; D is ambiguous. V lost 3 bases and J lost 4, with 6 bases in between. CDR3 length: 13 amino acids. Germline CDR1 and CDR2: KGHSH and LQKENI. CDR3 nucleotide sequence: TGTGCCAGCTCACCCGAGGCCACCGGGGAGCTGTTTTTT. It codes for CASSPEATGELFF.